The 20 T cell receptor beta chains below were found in one sample sequenced in a study of CD8+CD57+ T cells in acquired aplastic anemia. The template for TCR beta VDJ and CDR3 sequence profiling was genomic DNA. TCRdb reprocessed the reads with MiXCR, giving one entry per CDR3 protein. The sample has more than 150,000 distinct CDR3 sequences; roughly half are singletons. In patients chosen for sequencing, flow cytometry had shown CD8+CD57+ cell expansion. Sequenced material: sorted CD4+, CD8+, or CD8+CD57+ T cells (not recorded which) from PBMCs. These TCRs come from a human donor with aplastic anemia.

This clonotype is a singleton in its sample. The CDR3 reads CASGGTGGSEAFF. The CDR3 DNA is TGTGCCTCCGGGGGGACAGGGGGATCTGAAGCTTTCTTT. This chain uses TRBV10-3 with TRBJ1-1; TRBD1 agrees at 11 bases. V dropped 11 bases and J dropped 6; count of bases not matched to a gene: 8. CDR1 is ENHRY, CDR2 SYGVKD, per germline. The CDR3 is 13 residues long.

Many counts were recorded for this clonotype. The chain couples TRBV6-1 to TRBJ1-1; D uncertain. This CDR3 contains 14 residues. V lost 7 bases, J lost 5 bases, and 17 bases lay in between. The germline CDR1 and CDR2 sequences are MNHNS and SASEGT. Written as DNA, the CDR3 is TGTGCCAGCACCTCGTCGGTGGAGTGGACTGAAGCTTTCTTT. Its translation is CASTSSVEWTEAFF.

This chain uses TRBV7-2 with TRBJ1-2; D perhaps matches TRBD1 (6 bases). Per germline, CDR1 SGHTA and CDR2 FQGNSA. Trimming cost V 5 bases and J 7 bases, with 11 bases left between them. This CDR3 spans 12 amino acids. The CDR3 DNA reads TGTGCCAGCAGCCCCAGGGGTGGTGGCTACACCTTC. It translates to CASSPRGGGYTF.

This chain connects TRBV15 to TRBJ1-1; TRBD1 might be the D (5 bases). The CDR3 extends over 16 amino acids. Germline V gene data show CDR1 as LNHNV and CDR2 as YYDKDF (reference sequence). Trimming shortened V by 5 bases and J by 5 bases, and 21 bases separated the two germline ends. The CDR3 bases are TGTGCCACCAGCTCCCCTAGGCGGGACCAACGGACTGAAGCTTTCTTT. It translates to CATSSPRRDQRTEAFF.

This clonotype was detected ten times or more. The CDR3 sequence: CATSRDRDFSSYNEQFF. DNA of the CDR3: TGTGCCACCAGCAGAGATCGGGACTTCAGCTCCTACAATGAGCAGTTCTTC. This chain links TRBV15 with TRBJ2-1; D may be TRBD2 (6 bases). This CDR3 comprises 17 residues. V lost 0 bases, J lost 0 bases, and 12 bases lay in between. Germline-derived CDR1 and CDR2 are LNHNV and YYDKDF (reference sequence).

This clonotype was counted ten times or more. This chain joins TRBV7-9 and TRBJ2-6; D is unclear. The germline CDR1 and CDR2 sequences are SEHNR and FQNEAQ (reference sequence). The V end lost 1 base, the J end lost 6 bases, and 19 bases lay between the germline ends. The CDR3 length is 18 residues. The CDR3 region is CASSLGQAEPDLANVLTF. In DNA form, the CDR3 reads TGTGCCAGCAGCTTAGGTCAGGCAGAGCCCGACCTGGCCAACGTCCTGACTTTC.

V is TRBV2 and J is TRBJ1-3, with D uncertain. This CDR3 spans 13 amino acids. Germline V gene sequence: CDR1 SNHLY, CDR2 FYNNEI. Deletions cut 6 bases from V and 0 bases from J, with 6 bases between. The CDR3 DNA follows: TGTGCCAGCAGCGTAGACTCTGGAAACACCATATATTTT. Its protein product is CASSVDSGNTIYF.

This clonotype was seen at least ten times. This chain joins TRBV5-1 and TRBJ1-6; D is uncertain. Trimming shortened V by 0 bases and J by 9 bases, and 7 bases separated the two germline ends. Germline V gene lookup returns CDR1 SGHRS and CDR2 YFSETQ. CDR3 length: 13 amino acids. CDR3 DNA: TGCGCCAGCAGCTTGGATGCTACTTCACCCCTCCACTTT. Translation gives CASSLDATSPLHF.

This clonotype was observed many times. This chain joins TRBV7-9 and TRBJ2-3; 7 positions agree with TRBD1. This CDR3 has 12 amino acids. Trimming removed 5 bases from V and 9 bases from J; junction bases left unmatched: 5. Germline assignment: CDR1 SEHNR and CDR2 FQNEAQ (reference sequence). In nucleotides, the CDR3 is TGTGCCAGCAGCAAGACAGGGTGGACGCAGTATTTT. Its protein is CASSKTGWTQYF.

This sequence joins TRBV7-4 and TRBJ1-4; unclear D gene. The CDR3 covers 14 residues. The germline CDR1 and CDR2 sequences are SGHVT and SQSDAQ. Trimming removed 1 base at V and 7 bases at J, with 10 bases between. The CDR3 DNA is TGTGCCAGCAGCTTAGTACAGAGGAGTGAAAAACTGTTTTTT. It translates to CASSLVQRSEKLFF.

This clonotype was observed a few times. This rearrangement joins TRBV25-1 to TRBJ2-3, with 10 bases matching TRBD2. V gave up 5 bases and J gave up 2 bases; unmatched junction bases: 4. CDR3 length: 15 residues. The germline V gene encodes CDR1 MGHDK and CDR2 SYGVNS. The CDR3 DNA reads as TGTGCCAGCAGTCCAACTAGCGGGGCCACAGATACGCAGTATTTT. This sequence encodes CASSPTSGATDTQYF.

The rearrangement joins TRBV19 to TRBJ2-1, with 10 bases matching TRBD2. CDR3 length: 15 amino acids. After removal of 6 bases from V and 8 bases from J, the junction contained 10 bases not matched to a gene. CDR1 is LNHDA and CDR2 is SQIVND in the germline V gene (reference sequence). The CDR3 DNA is TGTGCCAGTAGAGTTGGGACTAGCGAGGGGGATGAGCAGTTCTTC. Its protein is CASRVGTSEGDEQFF.

CDR3 sequence (DNA): TGTGCCAGCACCTTCCTGGAGACCCAGTACTTC. This codes for CASTFLETQYF. The chain couples TRBV11-2 to TRBJ2-5; D remains ambiguous. The germline V and J ends were trimmed by 7 bases and 5 bases, with 8 bases remaining between them. Germline CDR1 is SGHAT and CDR2 is FQNNGV. CDR3 length: 11 amino acids.

The chain combines TRBV29-1 with TRBJ2-7; 9 bases fit TRBD1. The trim removed 4 bases at V and 2 bases at J, leaving 3 bases unmatched. CDR1 is SQVTM, CDR2 ANQGSEA, per germline. The CDR3 sequence is 13 residues long. CDR3 nucleotides: TGCAGCGTTGGGACAGGGGACACCTACGAGCAGTACTTC. Translating gives CSVGTGDTYEQYF.

This chain uses TRBV27 with TRBJ2-5, with 8 positions matching TRBD2. This CDR3 contains 15 residues. Trimming at V came to 7 bases and at J to 4 bases, leaving 11 bases not matched to a gene. CDR1 and CDR2 (germline): MNHEY, SMNVEV (reference sequence). The CDR3 sequence: CASKITGGPGETQYF. The DNA for the CDR3 is TGTGCCAGCAAGATTACGGGAGGGCCCGGAGAGACCCAGTACTTC.

This clonotype was counted many times. V is TRBV20-1 and J is TRBJ2-7; a possible D gene is TRBD2 (5 bases). Trimming took off 5 bases at V and 3 bases at J, with 14 bases between the two ends. This CDR3 has 13 residues. Germline lookup yields CDR1 DFQATT and CDR2 SNEGSKA (reference sequence). The CDR3 coding sequence is TGCAGTGCTGGAGGAGGAATTTACTACGAGCAGTACTTC. Amino acids: CSAGGGIYYEQYF.

The V gene is TRBV2, the J gene TRBJ2-5; D gene unclear. The CDR3 contains 13 residues. Trimming stripped 8 bases from V and 0 bases from J, with 10 bases between. CDR1 is SNHLY and CDR2 is FYNNEI in the germline V gene. The CDR3, as DNA: TGTGCCAGCGGAGTACAGTACCAAGAGACCCAGTACTTC. Translated, it gives CASGVQYQETQYF.

The chain is built from TRBV5-4 and TRBJ1-2; the D is unclear. The CDR3 sequence is 15 residues long. Germline CDR1 SGHNT, CDR2 YYREEE (reference sequence). The V end was cut by 5 bases, the J end by 5 bases, with 19 bases between. CDR3: CASRDREGPLYGYTF. The CDR3 nucleotides are TGTGCCAGCAGAGACCGTGAGGGCCCTTTATATGGCTACACCTTC.

The J gene is TRBJ1-2, the V gene TRBV2; D not resolved. The CDR3 runs 10 residues. V was cut by 6 bases and J by 13 bases, with 12 bases left in between. Germline lookup yields CDR1 SNHLY and CDR2 FYNNEI. The CDR3 bases are TGTGCCAGCAGCGGGCCCCCTGTCACCTTC. It is translated as CASSGPPVTF.

A few counts support this clonotype. The genes are TRBV7-2 and TRBJ2-2; no firm D call. The V gene's germline CDR1 is SGHTA and CDR2 FQGNSA. Trimming pared 11 bases from V and 7 bases from J, leaving 2 bases between. This CDR3 contains 8 residues. The CDR3 here is CAGGELFF. CDR3 DNA: TGTGCCGGCGGGGAGCTGTTTTTT. The full variable domain, in which reference TRBV7-2 and TRBJ2-2 provide the parts outside the CDR3, is GAGVSQSPSNKVTEKGKDVELRCDPISGHTALYWYRQSLGQGLEFLIYFQGNSAPDKSGLPSDRFSAERTGGSVSTLTIQRTQQEDSAVYLCAGGELFFGEGSRLTVL.